This T cell receptor beta chain is from a study of blood T cell repertoires in COVID-19 (dated by TCRdb to 2020 to 2021). Describing the broader study: Collaborator samples came from the United States, Italy and Spain and covered acute and convalescent phases of COVID-19. The prospective study material was composed of cDNA or gDNA derived from T cells, B-cell-depleted T cells, or PBMCs. Subjects who had been exposed to COVID-19, were actively infected with it, or had recovered from it provided the deeply sampled blood TCRbeta repertoires that made up the dataset. The repertoires were released in a freely available public database meant as a resource for research on the immune response to SARS-CoV-2. The samples were drawn from the first 160 participants of the ongoing ImmuneRACE study and from 1,254 subjects provided by 6 global collaborators. Nearly every sample came with metadata listing a de-identified subject ID, COVID-19 status, age in years and sex. Where available, HLA class I and class II types were obtained from metadata supplied by the sample provider rather than from assay-based typing. Points the paper makes about the study in general: The amount of clinical and demographic metadata varied by source and participant and was provided uncurated.

Collaborating institutions collected whole blood in K2EDTA tubes following their own protocols. For TCRbeta analysis, collaborators shipped samples in one of three forms: frozen whole blood, isolated PBMCs, or DNA extracted from either of those sample types. TCRbeta CDR3 regions were amplified from genomic DNA by means of the immunoSEQ Assay, a bias-controlled multiplex PCR. The study's own analysis went as follows. The number of nucleated cells in each sample was estimated from the amplification of reference gene primers within the assay. To quantify the absolute abundance of each unique TCRbeta CDR3 rearrangement, sequence reads were collapsed and filtered. For each sample, productive Simpson clonality was calculated as the square root of Simpson's diversity index across productive rearrangements. Here the immuneACCESS table is served through TCRdb, limited to in-frame sequences with V and J called. Missing clones are a known gap in these copies; in checked studies unresolved V genes cover under half, and the rest lacks a known reason. The V and J calls and clone size come from that table; D and trimming were worked out from the DNA. In all, the sample holds 250,000 to 300,000 clones, and about 86% of those were seen once. Clones ranked in the top ten supply 3.6% of the sample.

A remark on this clone: Its antigen has not been determined. No per-base quality is available; no much larger clone lies one base away.

Counted from cysteine to phenylalanine, this CDR3 has 14 amino acids. Just CDR3 DNA is preserved here, 42 bases in frame from base 1. At the junction V is shortened by 7 bases and J by 0 bases, with 11 bases in between. The germline V gene yields SNHLY for CDR1 and FYNNEI for CDR2. In this chain, TRBV2 is recombined with TRBJ2-3; no D segment can be confidently identified. The clonotype comes from a man younger than 35 with active or convalescent COVID-19. Sequencing input: peripheral blood. The nucleotide sequence reads as follows: TGTGCCAGCAACGAACACCTTAGCACAGATACGCAGTATTTT. This codes for CASNEHLSTDTQYF.